One and the same sample provided the 14 T cell receptor beta chains below, sequenced in a study of control samples from healthy donors and cancer patients. This table comes from immunoSEQ multiplex PCR, and its TCRdb copy is limited to in-frame clones, with some not included. The repertoire includes about 130,000 clones, around 94% of them detected once, and 14% sits in the top ten. Sequences were obtained from PBMCs. The source of these receptors is a man between 60 and 75 years old with colorectal cancer.

This chain uses TRBV5-6 with TRBJ2-7; TRBD1 might be the D (5 bases). CDR3 size: 12 residues. Trimming removed 3 bases from V and 4 bases from J, with 8 bases in between. In germline, CDR1 is SGHDT, CDR2 YYEEEE. CDR3 coding DNA: TGTGCCAGCAGCTCGGACACGTACGAGCAGTACTTC. Residues: CASSSDTYEQYF.

The rearrangement uses TRBV5-5 and TRBJ1-2; D gene uncertain. With 5 bases removed from V and 5 bases from J, the gap between germline ends came to 10 bases. This CDR3 comprises 12 residues. The germline V gene encodes CDR1 SGHKS and CDR2 YYEKEE (reference sequence). DNA of the CDR3: TGTGCCAGCAGTGTAAATCTTTATGGCTACACCTTC. Translated, it gives CASSVNLYGYTF.

DNA for the CDR3: TGTGCCAGCAGCCCGGGGAGCATCCCCTCCTACGAGCAGTACTTC. This sequence encodes CASSPGSIPSYEQYF. The chain has TRBV9 and TRBJ2-7; TRBD2 is a possible D gene (5 bases). Germline values: CDR1 SGDLS, CDR2 YYNGEE. V was pared by 4 bases and J by 0 bases, with 14 bases between. The CDR3 runs to 15 residues.

The genes are TRBV6-2 or TRBV6-3 and TRBJ2-3, with 7 bases fitting TRBD1. V shed 4 bases, J shed 5 bases, and the junction held 9 bases outside the gene matches. There are 15 residues in the CDR3. Germline loops: CDR1 MNHEY, CDR2 SVGEGT. CDR3 in DNA: TGTGCCAGCAGTTTCTACAAAACAGGGGAAGATACGCAGTATTTT. Encoded protein: CASSFYKTGEDTQYF.

The rearrangement links TRBV27 to TRBJ1-2, with TRBD1 matching over 9 bases. CDR3 length: 13 residues. Unmatched junction bases numbered 2, after V lost 5 bases and J lost 4 bases. Germline CDR1 MNHEY, CDR2 SMNVEV (reference sequence). CDR3 DNA sequence: TGTGCCAGCAGTGGGGGACAGGGCTATGGCTACACCTTC. It codes for CASSGGQGYGYTF.

The chain joins TRBV29-1 to TRBJ2-1; 9 bases are a match to TRBD1. From germline, CDR1 is SQVTM and CDR2 ANQGSEA. The V gene end was trimmed by 6 bases and the J gene end by 4 bases; junction bases not matched to a gene: 7. The CDR3 runs to 14 residues. The DNA of the CDR3 is TGCAGCGTCCCGGGAGGACAGGGGTACAATGAGCAGTTCTTC. This gives the protein CSVPGGQGYNEQFF.

V gene TRBV12-3 or TRBV12-4 combines with J gene TRBJ1-1; D uncertain. With 1 base removed from V and 9 bases from J, the gap between germline ends came to 6 bases. The CDR3 extends over 11 amino acids. The DNA for the CDR3 is TGTGCCAGCAGTTTAGGAGACAAAGCTTTCTTT. The encoded protein is CASSLGDKAFF.

The rearrangement joins TRBV28 to TRBJ1-6; D remains ambiguous. The CDR3 length is 15 residues. Trimming cost V 5 bases and J 10 bases, with 18 bases left between them. Germline CDR1 and CDR2: MDHEN and SYDVKM. The CDR3 spells CASSPPGRGRSPLHF. CDR3 sequence (DNA): TGTGCCAGCAGTCCGCCAGGTCGGGGAAGGTCACCCCTCCACTTT.

As regards this clone: The same CDR3 also results from other DNA sequences found in this sample. The rearrangement joins TRBV3-1 (or the pseudogene TRBV3-2) to TRBJ2-5, with unresolved D. This CDR3 contains 14 residues. Germline assignment: CDR1 LGHDT and CDR2 YNNKEL (reference sequence). Trimming stripped 0 bases from V and 1 base from J, with 6 bases between. CDR3 coding DNA: TGTGCCAGCAGCCAAGATACAGTCCAAGAGACCCAGTACTTC. Translating gives CASSQDTVQETQYF.

V is TRBV7-9 and J is TRBJ2-1; D might be TRBD2 (6 bases). V was clipped by 1 base and J by 3 bases, with 10 bases between them. This CDR3 contains 15 residues. Germline V CDR1 and CDR2: SEHNR, FQNEAQ (reference sequence). Here the CDR3 DNA reads TGTGCCAGCAGCTTAGTAGCGGTACTCTACAATGAGCAGTTCTTC. Protein: CASSLVAVLYNEQFF. Supplemented by reference TRBV7-9 and TRBJ2-1, the full variable domain reads DTGVSQNPRHKITKRGQNVTFRCDPISEHNRLYWYRQTLGQGPEFLTYFQNEAQLEKSRLLSDRFSAERPKGSFSTLEIQRTEQGDSAMYLCASSLVAVLYNEQFFGPGTRLTVL.

The chain joins TRBV19 to TRBJ1-1; 7 bases agree with TRBD1. V trimming: 5 bases; J trimming: 1 base; junction bases outside the gene matches: 4. Per germline, CDR1 LNHDA and CDR2 SQIVND (reference sequence). The CDR3 covers 14 residues. The CDR3 protein is CASSQRTGNTEAFF. The CDR3 DNA reads as TGTGCCAGTAGTCAGAGGACAGGGAACACTGAAGCTTTCTTT.

This clone is a singleton in its sample. The rearrangement uses TRBV27 and TRBJ1-2; D possibly corresponds to TRBD1 (5 bases). Trimming took off 5 bases at V and 5 bases at J, with 18 bases between the two ends. The length of the CDR3 is 15 residues. Per the germline V gene, CDR1 is MNHEY and CDR2 is SMNVEV (reference sequence). Written as DNA, the CDR3 is TGTGCCAGCAGTCCACTGGGGGTTTCGGTTTATGGCTACACCTTC. Residues: CASSPLGVSVYGYTF.

V and J are TRBV30 and TRBJ2-7, with D unresolved. V lost 0 bases and J 2 bases, leaving 11 bases between the germline ends. The germline gives CDR1 GTSNPN, CDR2 SVGIG (reference sequence). This CDR3 region has 14 residues. CDR3 nucleotide sequence: TGTGCCTGGAGTGTGGCAGGCTCTCCCTACGAGCAGTACTTC. This sequence encodes CAWSVAGSPYEQYF.

The chain uses TRBV18 and TRBJ1-2, with TRBD1 identical over 8 bases. The CDR3 totals 15 residues. The germline V gene encodes CDR1 KGHSH and CDR2 LQKENI. The J segment lost 4 bases and the V segment lost 3 bases, leaving 7 bases of the junction unmatched. The CDR3 loop is CASSPTDREPYGYTF. The CDR3 DNA follows: TGTGCCAGCTCACCCACGGACAGGGAACCCTATGGCTACACCTTC.